This T cell receptor beta chain was recovered during a study of type 1 and type 2 diabetes patients. Genomic DNA was the PCR template. A primer set of 30 forward and 13 reverse primers amplified the CDR3. TCRdb re-analysed the multiplex PCR reads in MiXCR, keeping a single row per CDR3 protein. There are about 250,000 distinct CDR3 sequences in the sample; 40% to 50% occur only once, and around 13% lies in the top ten. Turning to this clonotype: One junction end does not reproduce the germline sequence, and a read error may be involved.

The CDR3 sequence is 13 residues long. Germline lookup yields CDR1 GTSNPN and CDR2 SVGIG (reference sequence). Sequencing was carried out using peripheral blood mononuclear cells (PBMCs). This sequence was found in a young man with type 2 diabetes. V is TRBV30 and J is TRBJ2-7; D gene uncertain. CDR3 bases: TGTGCCTGGAGTGTACAAATCGCCTACAAGCAGTACTTC. It encodes CAWSVQIAYKQYF.